The 23 T cell receptor beta chains presented below share a single source sample, sequenced in a study of blood T cell repertoires in COVID-19 (dated by TCRdb to 2018 to 2020). Library method: the immunoSEQ multiplex PCR assay. Held by TCRdb, this immuneACCESS table contains in-frame sequences only and omits some clones. Under half of the omission traces to an unresolved V gene where checked; the cause of the rest is unknown. Present in this sample are 100,000 to 150,000 clones, roughly four fifths of which were seen just once. 3.8% of the sample goes to the ten largest clones. Sequencing input: peripheral blood. Receptors originate from a woman aged 50 to 65 with acute or convalescent COVID-19.

V usage is TRBV5-6 and J usage is TRBJ1-5; D unresolved. V was cut by 4 bases and J by 5 bases, with 16 bases left in between. Looked up from germline, CDR1 is SGHDT and CDR2 is YYEEEE. This CDR3 is 15 amino acids long. This CDR3 reads CASSQSPQAYQPQHF. CDR3 bases: TGTGCCAGCAGCCAAAGTCCGCAGGCGTATCAGCCCCAGCATTTT. The variable domain in full, completed from reference TRBV5-6 and TRBJ1-5, reads DAGVTQSPTHLIKTRGQQVTLRCSPKSGHDTVSWYQQALGQGPQFIFQYYEEEERQRGNFPDRFSGHQFPNYSSELNVNALLLGDSALYLCASSQSPQAYQPQHFGDGTRLSIL.

This clone has a handful of counts. The genes are TRBV2 and TRBJ2-7, with TRBD2 matching 10 bases. Trimming at V came to 5 bases and at J to 5 bases, leaving 9 bases not matched to a gene. Germline V gene lookup returns CDR1 SNHLY and CDR2 FYNNEI. This CDR3 has 15 residues. The CDR3 region has the DNA TGTGCCAGCAGTCCCAATAGGCTAGCGGGGGACGAGCAGTACTTC. It translates to CASSPNRLAGDEQYF. Together with reference TRBV2 and TRBJ2-7, the CDR3 gives the full variable domain: EPEVTQTPSHQVTQMGQEVILRCVPISNHLYFYWYRQILGQKVEFLVSFYNNEISEKSEIFDDQFSVERPDGSNFTLKIRSTKLEDSAMYFCASSPNRLAGDEQYFGPGTRLTVT.

The chain recombines TRBV19 with TRBJ1-2, with D possibly matching TRBD1 (6 bases). The CDR3 is made up of 16 amino acids. Germline assignment: CDR1 LNHDA and CDR2 SQIVND (reference sequence). Trimming shortened V by 7 bases and J by 4 bases, and 22 bases separated the two germline ends. This CDR3 reads CASNPTGRGRVYGYTF. CDR3 in DNA: TGTGCCAGTAACCCGACGGGCAGGGGTCGCGTCTATGGCTACACCTTC. Full variable domain (remainder filled in from reference TRBV19 and TRBJ1-2): DGGITQSPKYLFRKEGQNVTLSCEQNLNHDAMYWYRQDPGQGLRLIYYSQIVNDFQKGDIAEGYSVSREKKESFPLTVTSAQKNPTAFYLCASNPTGRGRVYGYTFGSGTRLTVV.

This sequence joins TRBV5-4 and TRBJ1-2; 7 bases line up with TRBD1. Germline loops: CDR1 SGHNT, CDR2 YYREEE (reference sequence). J lost 0 bases, V lost 4 bases, and 6 bases had no gene match. The CDR3 loop spans 15 amino acids. CDR3 in DNA: TGTGCCAGCAGCGGCCGGGACAGTGCTAACTATGGCTACACCTTC. Protein product: CASSGRDSANYGYTF. The full variable domain, its missing parts supplied by reference TRBV5-4 and TRBJ1-2, is ETGVTQSPTHLIKTRGQQVTLRCSSQSGHNTVSWYQQALGQGPQFIFQYYREEENGRGNFPPRFSGLQFPNYSSELNVNALELDDSALYLCASSGRDSANYGYTFGSGTRLTVV.

The J gene is TRBJ2-3, the V gene TRBV19; 10 nucleotides agree with TRBD2. V shed 4 bases, J shed 4 bases, and the junction held 8 bases outside the gene matches. In germline, CDR1 is LNHDA, CDR2 SQIVND (reference sequence). This CDR3 comprises 16 residues. The CDR3 region has the DNA TGTGCCAGTAGTAACAAGCGGGGGGGTACCCCAGATACGCAGTATTTT. It codes for CASSNKRGGTPDTQYF.

V and J are TRBV28 and TRBJ2-1, with 10 bases aligning to TRBD2. After removal of 6 bases from V and 7 bases from J, the junction contained 6 bases not matched to a gene. There are 14 residues in the CDR3. Germline CDR1 reads MDHEN; CDR2 reads SYDVKM. This CDR3 reads CASRKAGGRNEQFF. CDR3 coding DNA: TGTGCCAGCAGAAAAGCGGGAGGGCGGAATGAGCAGTTCTTC. Full variable domain (rest looked up from reference TRBV28 and TRBJ2-1): DVKVTQSSRYLVKRTGEKVFLECVQDMDHENMFWYRQDPGLGLRLIYFSYDVKMKEKGDIPEGYSVSREKKERFSLILESASTNQTSMYLCASRKAGGRNEQFFGPGTRLTVL.

The chain recombines TRBV11-3 with TRBJ2-3; the D is unclear. V lost 4 bases, J lost 3 bases, and 5 bases lay in between. The CDR3 has 12 amino acids. Germline V gives CDR1 SGHNT, CDR2 YENEEA. CDR3 in amino acids: CASSYYTDTQYF. The CDR3 DNA reads TGTGCCAGCAGCTACTATACAGATACGCAGTATTTT. The full variable domain, its missing parts supplied by reference TRBV11-3 and TRBJ2-3, is EAGVVQSPRYKIIEKKQPVAFWCNPISGHNTLYWYLQNLGQGPELLIRYENEEAVDDSQLPKDRFSAERLKGVDSTLKIQPAELGDSAVYLCASSYYTDTQYFGPGTRLTVL.

Regarding this clone: At the DNA level, this CDR3 is encoded by other sequences in the same sample as well. The rearrangement links TRBV6-5 to TRBJ1-5; D is possibly TRBD1 (5 bases). Germline V gives CDR1 MNHEY, CDR2 SVGAGI. The CDR3 consists of 12 residues. V was pared by 6 bases and J by 4 bases, with 7 bases between. The CDR3 bases are TGTGCCAGCAGGGGGGGAAATCAGCCCCAGCATTTT. Encoded protein: CASRGGNQPQHF.

V usage is TRBV12-5 and J usage is TRBJ1-2; the match to TRBD1 covers 10 bases. The CDR3 is 16 residues long. Losses at the gene ends were 5 bases for V and 8 bases for J; bases not matched to a gene: 14. Germline-derived CDR1 and CDR2 are LGHNT and FRNRAP. The CDR3 loop is CASGPGTGVVLYGYTF. In DNA, the CDR3 is TGTGCTAGTGGTCCGGGGACAGGGGTTGTTCTCTACGGCTACACCTTC. Looking up the rest from reference TRBV12-5 and TRBJ1-2 gives the full variable domain: DARVTQTPRHKVTEMGQEVTMRCQPILGHNTVFWYRQTMMQGLELLAYFRNRAPLDDSGMPKDRFSAEMPDATLATLKIQPSEPRDSAVYFCASGPGTGVVLYGYTFGSGTRLTVV.

The rearrangement uses TRBV5-1 and TRBJ1-1; 9 nucleotides align to TRBD1. CDR1 SGHRS and CDR2 YFSETQ come from the germline V gene. V shed 4 bases and J 4 bases; nucleotides not matched to a gene: 17. The CDR3 is 18 residues long. As DNA, the CDR3 is TGCGCCAGCAGCCCTGGACAGGGGTACATCAAAATTACCACTGAAGCTTTCTTT. Its translation: CASSPGQGYIKITTEAFF.

This clone was seen a handful of times. CDR3 amino acids: CASSATGEENTEAFF. CDR3 DNA: TGCGCCAGCAGCGCGACAGGGGAGGAGAACACTGAAGCTTTCTTT. V gene TRBV5-1 combines with J gene TRBJ1-1; 8 positions match TRBD1. Germline assignment: CDR1 SGHRS and CDR2 YFSETQ. J was trimmed by 1 base and V by 4 bases; bases with no gene match: 6. The CDR3 has 15 amino acids.

The chain combines TRBV4-1 with TRBJ1-1; 7 bases are shared with TRBD1. CDR1 is MGHRA, CDR2 YSYEKL, per germline. The ends lost 2 bases at V and 11 bases at J; junction bases unmatched: 20. The CDR3 runs 17 residues. This CDR3 is CASSQPYDRNRGQDAFF. Here the CDR3 DNA reads TGCGCCAGCAGCCAACCCTACGACCGCAACAGGGGCCAGGATGCTTTCTTT.

Comments on this clone: Different DNA sequences within this sample yield the same CDR3. The chain uses TRBV9 and TRBJ1-5, with D unclear. With 0 bases removed from V and 5 bases from J, the gap between germline ends came to 6 bases. CDR3 size: 13 residues. Germline-derived CDR1 and CDR2 are SGDLS and YYNGEE. The CDR3 sequence is CASSVDPDQPQHF. In nucleotides, the CDR3 is TGTGCCAGCAGCGTAGATCCTGATCAGCCCCAGCATTTT.

The rearrangement joins TRBV2 to TRBJ1-5, with TRBD1 identical over 7 bases. Unmatched junction bases numbered 7, after V lost 2 bases and J lost 3 bases. Per the germline V gene, CDR1 is SNHLY and CDR2 is FYNNEI. This CDR3 has 16 residues. In DNA, the CDR3 is TGTGCCAGCAGTGAACCCCGGGACAGAAACAATCAGCCCCAGCATTTT. It is translated as CASSEPRDRNNQPQHF.

The chain has TRBV10-3 and TRBJ1-2, with TRBD1 as a possible D gene (5 bases). V was clipped by 4 bases and J by 4 bases, with 10 bases between them. The CDR3 runs 13 residues. The germline CDR1 and CDR2 sequences are ENHRY and SYGVKD. CDR3 coding DNA: TGTGCCATCAGTGTAGACAGCTCCTATGGCTACACCTTC. Protein sequence: CAISVDSSYGYTF.

This clone was counted between two and nine times. This chain uses TRBV28 with TRBJ2-7, with TRBD1 matching over 11 bases. This CDR3 comprises 16 residues. V lost 6 bases to trimming and J lost 3 bases; unmatched junction nucleotides: 10. Looked up from germline, CDR1 is MDHEN and CDR2 is SYDVKM. The CDR3 DNA follows: TGTGCCAGCAGCTCCTTAACCGGGACAGGGGGCTACGAGCAGTACTTC. This translates into CASSSLTGTGGYEQYF. The whole variable domain, filled in from reference TRBV28 and TRBJ2-7, reads DVKVTQSSRYLVKRTGEKVFLECVQDMDHENMFWYRQDPGLGLRLIYFSYDVKMKEKGDIPEGYSVSREKKERFSLILESASTNQTSMYLCASSSLTGTGGYEQYFGPGTRLTVT.

This clone was detected once. The chain has TRBV6-4 and TRBJ2-1; the match to TRBD2 covers 9 bases. Losses at the gene ends were 5 bases for V and 4 bases for J; bases not matched to a gene: 6. The CDR3 totals 15 residues. Germline lookup yields CDR1 MRHNA and CDR2 SNTAGT. The CDR3 loop reads CASSIRLAGYNEQFF. The CDR3 DNA reads as TGTGCCAGCAGTATTCGTCTAGCGGGATACAATGAGCAGTTCTTC.

V gene TRBV2 combines with J gene TRBJ2-2; TRBD1 is a possible D gene (5 bases). The CDR3 totals 14 residues. Germline V gene data show CDR1 as SNHLY and CDR2 as FYNNEI. V was cut by 6 bases and J by 2 bases, with 10 bases left in between. The CDR3 is CASRAGLNTGELFF. CDR3 sequence (DNA): TGTGCCAGCAGGGCAGGGTTAAACACCGGGGAGCTGTTTTTT.

CDR3 in DNA: TGTGCCAGCAGTTACCGGGACATAGGTGGCACTGAAGCTTTCTTT. Translating it yields CASSYRDIGGTEAFF. The V gene is TRBV6-6, the J gene TRBJ1-1; perhaps TRBD1 as D (6 bases). The CDR3 loop spans 15 amino acids. The V end was cut by 2 bases, the J end by 4 bases, with 14 bases between. Per germline, CDR1 MNHNY and CDR2 SVGAGI (reference sequence).

The rearrangement joins TRBV3-1 (or the pseudogene TRBV3-2) to TRBJ2-1; TRBD1 matches at 8 bases. CDR1 and CDR2 (germline): LGHDT, YNNKEL (reference sequence). V lost 4 bases, J lost 0 bases, and 5 bases stayed unmatched. The length of the CDR3 is 16 residues. CDR3 region: CASSLGGTGSYNEQFF. The CDR3 DNA is TGTGCCAGCAGCCTAGGAGGGACAGGCTCCTACAATGAGCAGTTCTTC.

The chain has TRBV3-1 (or the pseudogene TRBV3-2) and TRBJ1-1, with D unclear. This CDR3 contains 13 residues. In germline, CDR1 is LGHDT, CDR2 YNNKEL (reference sequence). V lost 0 bases, J lost 10 bases, and 12 bases lay in between. CDR3: CASSQEGRFVAFF. The CDR3 region has the DNA TGTGCCAGCAGCCAAGAGGGCAGGTTTGTAGCTTTCTTT.

The chain is built from TRBV18 and TRBJ1-5; 7 positions match TRBD1. This CDR3 is 14 amino acids long. Losses at the gene ends were 4 bases for V and 5 bases for J; bases not matched to a gene: 5. Germline values: CDR1 KGHSH, CDR2 LQKENI. The CDR3 loop is CASSRTQGDQPQHF. CDR3 bases: TGTGCCAGCTCACGTACGCAGGGGGATCAGCCCCAGCATTTT. The whole variable domain, remainder taken from reference TRBV18 and TRBJ1-5, is NAGVMQNPRHLVRRRGQEARLRCSPMKGHSHVYWYRQLPEEGLKFMVYLQKENIIDESGMPKERFSAEFPKEGPSILRIQQVVRGDSAAYFCASSRTQGDQPQHFGDGTRLSIL.

In this sample, this clone turned up a few times. This chain joins TRBV28 and TRBJ1-2; 12 bases line up with TRBD1. Germline lookup yields CDR1 MDHEN and CDR2 SYDVKM. V was clipped by 6 bases and J by 4 bases; unmatched bases: 6. The CDR3 spans 15 residues. The DNA for the CDR3 is TGTGCCAGCAGGGGACAGGGGGCGTCGACCTATGGCTACACCTTC. Its protein product is CASRGQGASTYGYTF.